This TCR beta chain came from a study of T cells expressing NK-cell markers. Study at large: HCMV seropositivity characterized most of the eight sequenced donors, and seronegativity one.

Whole-study results and caveats: Among several donors, these clonotypes also ranked first in the CD3+CD56-NKG2C+ fraction. In a handful of donors, dominant CD3+CD56+NKG2C+ clones formed roughly 1.0-7.5% of CD8+ cells.

With regard to this clonotype: The antigen is not known.

TCRdb reworked the 5' RACE reads into one entry per CDR3 protein, no DNA. With 120,000 to 150,000 distinct CDR3 sequences in the sample, the ten largest clones hold 12%. Looked up from germline, CDR1 is SGDLS and CDR2 is YYNGEE. There are 14 residues in the CDR3. This clonotype was sampled from a man aged 18 to 29 in good health. The sequenced material came from blood T cells: a sorted CD56 or NKG2C T cell subset, CD4+ or CD8+ T cells, or bulk PBMC T cells (not recorded which). This chain uses TRBV9 with TRBJ2-1; absent DNA, TCRdb's TRBD2 call cannot be checked. CDR3 region: CASSQGVGGHEQFF. Full variable domain (outside the CDR3, taken from reference TRBV9 and TRBJ2-1): DSGVTQTPKHLITATGQRVTLRCSPRSGDLSVYWYQQSLDQGLQFLIQYYNGEERAKGNILERFSAQQFPDLHSELNLSSLELGDSALYFCASSQGVGGHEQFFGPGTRLTVL.